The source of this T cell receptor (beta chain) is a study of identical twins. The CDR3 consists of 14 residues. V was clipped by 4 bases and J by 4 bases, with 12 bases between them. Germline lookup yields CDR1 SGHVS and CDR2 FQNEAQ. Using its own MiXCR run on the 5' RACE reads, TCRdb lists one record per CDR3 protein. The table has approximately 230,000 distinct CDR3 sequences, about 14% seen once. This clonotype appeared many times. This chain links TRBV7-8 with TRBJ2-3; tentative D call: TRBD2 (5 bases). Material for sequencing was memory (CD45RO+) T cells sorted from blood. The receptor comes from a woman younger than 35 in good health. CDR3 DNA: TGTGCCAGCAGCTCCGACGGGGAAGCAGATACGCAGTATTTT. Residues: CASSSDGEADTQYF.